What follows is one T cell receptor (beta chain) and its context. There is no known antigen for this receptor. No base qualities exist here, and no much larger clone lies one base off it. Before genomic DNA was extracted, conventional CD4+ T cells were isolated from blood as CD25-low CD127-high cells. Eight patients with RAG deficiency were studied: one with SCID, two with Omenn syndrome and five with combined immunodeficiency or atypical SCID. This entry comes from a study of regulatory and conventional T cells in RAG deficiency (dated 2017 in TCRdb). Study-wide context: Autoimmunity is frequently seen with hypomorphic RAG mutations in combined immunodeficiency or atypical SCID. The study used high-throughput TCR beta sequencing to compare repertoire diversity and composition of Treg, conventional CD4+ and CD8+ T cells between RAG-deficient patients and healthy controls.

The germline V gene provides CDR1 SGHRS and CDR2 YFSETQ. From its cysteine to its phenylalanine, the CDR3 spans 16 amino acids. Only CDR3 DNA is held: 48 bases, read in frame from base 1. Trimming removed 6 bases from V and 5 bases from J; the gene matches leave 16 bases unexplained. The library was produced with the immunoSEQ multiplex PCR assay. Genomic DNA from the sorted T-cell subsets was used to amplify and sequence rearranged TCR beta chain products. On the study's bioinformatics: Shannon entropy and Simpson indices were used to measure the diversity of productive TCR beta rearrangements in each repertoire. To assess clonal expansion, the frequencies of the 100 most abundant productive TCR beta clonotypes were added up as a share of total reads. The TRB repertoires were evaluated with a self-reactivity index based on amino acid usage at CDR3beta positions 6 and 7. Two-way ANOVA was used for repertoire analyses, and Student t or Mann-Whitney tests were used for flow cytometric analyses. TCRdb took over this immuneACCESS table, retaining in-frame rearrangements with V and J assigned. Such tables are incomplete; in checked studies, under half of the missing clones stem from an unresolved V gene, and the remainder is unexplained. V and J calls and clone size follow that table, whereas D and trimming were derived from the DNA. The sample table lists more than 7,000 clones, around 94% of them with a count of one. The ten largest clonotypes hold 1.4% of the sample.

Points the paper makes about the study in general: For some subjects, some analyses of T-cell subsets were not performed. Compared with controls, Omenn syndrome and CID/AS patients had roughly 100-fold fewer unique TCR beta sequences in Treg cells, but only approximately 10-fold fewer in the other subsets. The CD25-high CD127-low cells sorted from Omenn syndrome patients may be peripherally activated cells rather than true Treg cells. All patient T-cell subsets had shorter CDR3 lengths; Omenn syndrome patients showed >85% Treg-Tconv repertoire overlap at nucleotide and amino acid level. Compared with control T-cell subpopulations, the RAG-deficient patients had markedly lower Shannon entropy and higher Simpson indices.

This clonotype originated in a human donor with RAG deficiency presenting as severe combined immunodeficiency. The sequence joins TRBV5-1 to TRBJ2-5; TRBD1 matches 7 bases in the middle. The sequenced sample was CD4+ effector T cells sorted from blood. The DNA reads TGCGCCAGCACTTGGTGGGGACACGTACAGGGGGAGACCCAGTACTTC. This sequence encodes CASTWWGHVQGETQYF.